This TCR beta chain is drawn from a study of shared clonotypes between healthy human individuals. Naive CD8 cells lacked CD45RO, underwent positive selection for CCR7 and left out terminally differentiated effector memory CD45RA+ cells. The CDR3 has 14 residues. Germline loops: CDR1 GTSNPN, CDR2 SVGIG (reference sequence). V lost 4 bases to trimming and J lost 0 bases, with 11 bases between them. Profiling relied on immunoSEQ multiplex PCR, and the TCRdb table lists in-frame clones only, not all of them. The table has more than 2 million clones, over 85% seen once. The rearrangement joins TRBV30 to TRBJ2-3; D is perhaps TRBD1 (5 bases). The sample taken for sequencing was naive CD8+ T cells sorted from blood. The receptor was derived from a man younger than 30 in good health. CDR3 nucleotide sequence: TGTGCCTGGAATCGTGACAGCAGCACAGATACGCAGTATTTT. Translating it yields CAWNRDSSTDTQYF.